This T cell receptor beta chain was sequenced in a study of shared clonotypes between healthy human individuals. The study, taken as a whole, reports: Investigators collected only blood, and repertoires in tissues likely differ.

On this clone: Its specificity is not known.

The CDR3 is made up of 16 amino acids. CDR1 and CDR2 (germline): KGHSH, LQKENI. The ends were cut back, 2 bases at V and 1 base at J, with 11 bases in the middle. The run depth of the assay was deep. Clones were sequenced by immunoSEQ multiplex PCR, and TCRdb holds only the in-frame ones, with some missing. The sample lists a few million clones, 93% occurring once. This chain connects TRBV18 to TRBJ2-2; D gene uncertain. The TCR sequence derives from a man younger than 35 in good health. Some clones in this sample may be carry-over from other donors' samples. The sequencing sample was made of naive CD4+ T cells from PBMCs. The subset here: CD45RA+ positively selected. Written as DNA, the CDR3 is TGTGCCAGCTCACCAGGTAGTCTTCAGAACACCGGGGAGCTGTTTTTT. It encodes CASSPGSLQNTGELFF.